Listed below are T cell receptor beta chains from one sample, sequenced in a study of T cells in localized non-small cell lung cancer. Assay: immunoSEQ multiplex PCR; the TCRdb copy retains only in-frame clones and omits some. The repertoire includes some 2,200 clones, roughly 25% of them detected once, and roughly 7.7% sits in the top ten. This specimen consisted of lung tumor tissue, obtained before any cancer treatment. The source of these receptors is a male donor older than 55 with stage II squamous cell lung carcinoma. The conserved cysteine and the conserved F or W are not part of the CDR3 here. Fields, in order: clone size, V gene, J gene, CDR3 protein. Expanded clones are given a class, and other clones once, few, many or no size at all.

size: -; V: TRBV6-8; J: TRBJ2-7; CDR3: ASSYRPGLPYEQY
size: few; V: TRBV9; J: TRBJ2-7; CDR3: ASTPLGVGEQY
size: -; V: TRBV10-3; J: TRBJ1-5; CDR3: ASGLGLNQPQH
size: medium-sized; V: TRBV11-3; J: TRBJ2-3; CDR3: ASSLGQGADTQY
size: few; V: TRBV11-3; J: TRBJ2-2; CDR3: ASSLGTATGELF
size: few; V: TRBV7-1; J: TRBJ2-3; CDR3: ASSEQGADTQY
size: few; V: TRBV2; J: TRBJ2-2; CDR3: ASTRVVTGELF
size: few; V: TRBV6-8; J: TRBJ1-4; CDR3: ASSPSVEKLF
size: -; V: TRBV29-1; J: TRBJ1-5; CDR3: SVVQGSGGNQPQH
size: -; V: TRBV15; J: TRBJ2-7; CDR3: ATSREAGQGEQY
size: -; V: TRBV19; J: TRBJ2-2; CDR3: ASSIGELHTGELF
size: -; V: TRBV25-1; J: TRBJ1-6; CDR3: ASRQGESPLH
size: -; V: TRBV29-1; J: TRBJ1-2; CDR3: SVEVPETGGFGYT
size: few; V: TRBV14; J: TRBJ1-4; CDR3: ASSPIVGTGEKLF
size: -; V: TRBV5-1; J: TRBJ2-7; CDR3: ASSSQTGHDYEQY
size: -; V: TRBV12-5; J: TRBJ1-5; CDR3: ASTQGAYNQPQH
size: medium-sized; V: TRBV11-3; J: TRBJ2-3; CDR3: ASSQGTGGSTDTQY
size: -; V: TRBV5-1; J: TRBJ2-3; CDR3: ASRLAGDTDTQY
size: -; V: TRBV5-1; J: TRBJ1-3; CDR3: ASSPVASGNTIY
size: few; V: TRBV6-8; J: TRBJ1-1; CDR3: ASSYGQAGNTEAF
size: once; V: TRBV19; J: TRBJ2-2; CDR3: ASSIGQGAGELF
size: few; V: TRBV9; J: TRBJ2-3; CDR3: ASSVETSSDTQY
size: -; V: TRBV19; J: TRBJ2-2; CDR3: ASSAPGLLAGVRYTGELF
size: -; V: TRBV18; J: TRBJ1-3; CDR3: ASSPLGGNTIY
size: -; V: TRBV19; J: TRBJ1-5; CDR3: ASSLAVSNQPQH
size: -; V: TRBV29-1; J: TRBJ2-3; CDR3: SVPRGTDTQY
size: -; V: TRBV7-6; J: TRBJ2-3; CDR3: ASSSSDPAADTQY
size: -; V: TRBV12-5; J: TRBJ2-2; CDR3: ASGLVRPAGAIGELF
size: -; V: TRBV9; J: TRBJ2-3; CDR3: ASSDETDTQY
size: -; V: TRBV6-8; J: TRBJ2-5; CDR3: ATLLQGTQETQY
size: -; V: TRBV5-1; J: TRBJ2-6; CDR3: ASSPMERSGANVLT
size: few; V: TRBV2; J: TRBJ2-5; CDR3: ASSVGGSRGETQY
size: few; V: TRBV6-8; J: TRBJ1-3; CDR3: ASSYPTGSGNTIY
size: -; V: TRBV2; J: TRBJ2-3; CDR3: ASVSEEAGGGQDTQY
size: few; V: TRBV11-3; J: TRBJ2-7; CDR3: ASSLGSGGAYEQY
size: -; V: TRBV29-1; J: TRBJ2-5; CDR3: SVRVRTETQY